The 31 T cell receptor beta chains below come from one sample, sequenced in a study of immune evolution from preneoplasia to lung adenocarcinoma. TCRdb's table, derived via immunoSEQ multiplex PCR, lists solely in-frame clones and lacks some. Found here are 9,000 to 10,000 clones, almost 90% of them singletons; the top ten hold 2% to 3%. Sequenced material: FFPE invasive lung adenocarcinoma tissue. The receptors derive from an older person with invasive lung adenocarcinoma.

The V gene is TRBV5-1, the J gene TRBJ2-1; D remains unclear. This CDR3 contains 13 residues. The V gene lost 4 bases and the J gene lost 1 base, with 6 bases spanning the gap. Germline CDR1 SGHRS, CDR2 YFSETQ. CDR3 sequence reads: CASSGVSYNEQFF. The CDR3 bases are TGCGCCAGCAGCGGGGTTTCCTACAATGAGCAGTTCTTC.

V is TRBV29-1 and J is TRBJ1-1; 7 nucleotides line up with TRBD1. The CDR3 covers 13 residues. V was pared by 4 bases and J by 0 bases, with 2 bases of the junction left unmatched. Germline values: CDR1 SQVTM, CDR2 ANQGSEA. CDR3 sequence (DNA): TGCAGCGTTGCGACAGGGATGAACACTGAAGCTTTCTTT. Protein sequence: CSVATGMNTEAFF.

The V gene is TRBV29-1, the J gene TRBJ2-3; D unresolved. This CDR3 spans 12 amino acids. Germline lookup yields CDR1 SQVTM and CDR2 ANQGSEA. The V and J ends lost 2 bases and 2 bases respectively, with 5 bases between them. CDR3 sequence (DNA): TGCAGCGTTGAACTCTACACAGATACGCAGTATTTT. This gives the protein CSVELYTDTQYF.

The chain joins TRBV9 to TRBJ2-2, with D maybe TRBD1 (5 bases). CDR3 length: 16 residues. CDR1 SGDLS and CDR2 YYNGEE come from the germline V gene. The V end was cut by 0 bases, the J end by 2 bases, with 11 bases between. CDR3 loop: CASSVAATVNTGELFF. CDR3 bases: TGTGCCAGCAGCGTAGCTGCGACAGTAAACACCGGGGAGCTGTTTTTT.

V and J are TRBV29-1 and TRBJ1-2, with D possibly being TRBD1 (6 bases). Trimming stripped 7 bases from V and 3 bases from J, with 15 bases between. The CDR3 runs 13 residues. Germline CDR1 is SQVTM and CDR2 is ANQGSEA. The chain's CDR3 is CSAQVGGDYGYTF. CDR3 nucleotides: TGCAGCGCCCAAGTAGGGGGTGACTATGGCTACACCTTC.

The chain carries TRBV19 and TRBJ1-4; TRBD1 is a possible D gene (5 bases). The V gene lost 7 bases and the J gene lost 7 bases, with 13 bases spanning the gap. CDR3 size: 13 residues. Germline assignment: CDR1 LNHDA and CDR2 SQIVND (reference sequence). Here the CDR3 reads CASKEGNSEKLFF. CDR3 DNA sequence: TGTGCCAGTAAAGAGGGGAACAGTGAAAAACTGTTTTTT.

The chain is built from TRBV4-1 and TRBJ1-2; D gene ambiguous. The length of the CDR3 is 12 residues. V lost 2 bases and J 7 bases, leaving 8 bases between the germline ends. Germline V lookup: CDR1 MGHRA, CDR2 YSYEKL. This chain's CDR3 is CASSQTLGGYTF. In DNA form, the CDR3 reads TGCGCCAGCAGCCAAACATTGGGTGGCTACACCTTC.

This clone was counted once. The chain uses TRBV15 and TRBJ1-2, with D unresolved. V was pared by 3 bases and J by 2 bases, with 10 bases between. Germline lookup yields CDR1 LNHNV and CDR2 YYDKDF (reference sequence). CDR3 length: 14 amino acids. The DNA of the CDR3 is TGTGCCACCAGCAGCGGTAGGATCAACTATGGCTACACCTTC. Translating it yields CATSSGRINYGYTF.

The chain carries TRBV5-4 and TRBJ1-1; D is possibly TRBD1 (5 bases). V lost 4 bases and J lost 2, with 12 bases in between. CDR3 length: 14 amino acids. Germline V gene sequence: CDR1 SGHNT, CDR2 YYREEE (reference sequence). CDR3 in DNA: TGTGCCAGCAGCAGGACACCCGCCAACACTGAAGCTTTCTTT. It translates to CASSRTPANTEAFF.

The chain links TRBV7-9 to TRBJ2-1; D gene ambiguous. Per germline, CDR1 SEHNR and CDR2 FQNEAQ (reference sequence). The CDR3 length is 15 residues. Between the trimmed V and J ends, which lost 5 bases and 3 bases, there was a span of 14 bases. CDR3 DNA sequence: TGTGCCAGCAGCCCTGTCACTATCATCTACAATGAGCAGTTCTTC. Translation: CASSPVTIIYNEQFF. Using reference TRBV7-9 and TRBJ2-1 for the parts outside the CDR3, the full variable domain is DTGVSQNPRHKITKRGQNVTFRCDPISEHNRLYWYRQTLGQGPEFLTYFQNEAQLEKSRLLSDRFSAERPKGSFSTLEIQRTEQGDSAMYLCASSPVTIIYNEQFFGPGTRLTVL.

The chain combines TRBV6-6 with TRBJ2-7; 10 bases are shared with TRBD1. V shed 5 bases and J 2 bases; nucleotides not matched to a gene: 6. The CDR3 contains 15 residues. The germline CDR1 and CDR2 sequences are MNHNY and SVGAGI (reference sequence). This CDR3 is CASSRQGQGAYEQYF. CDR3 coding DNA: TGTGCCAGCAGTCGACAAGGACAGGGGGCCTACGAGCAGTACTTC.

This chain links TRBV5-1 with TRBJ2-5, with 10 bases fitting TRBD2. Trimming at V came to 2 bases and at J to 2 bases, leaving 3 bases not matched to a gene. Germline loops: CDR1 SGHRS, CDR2 YFSETQ. The CDR3 length is 15 residues. CDR3 coding DNA: TGCGCCAGCAGCTTTACTAGCGGGGAACAAGAGACCCAGTACTTC. Translating gives CASSFTSGEQETQYF. Complete variable domain (other parts from reference TRBV5-1 and TRBJ2-5): KAGVTQTPRYLIKTRGQQVTLSCSPISGHRSVSWYQQTPGQGLQFLFEYFSETQRNKGNFPGRFSGRQFSNSRSEMNVSTLELGDSALYLCASSFTSGEQETQYFGPGTRLLVL.

CDR3 sequence reads: CASSFSVAGGTETQYF. The DNA of the CDR3 is TGTGCCAGCAGCTTTTCGGTAGCGGGAGGTACAGAGACCCAGTACTTC. The chain carries TRBV7-6 and TRBJ2-5; 10 bases agree with TRBD2. V dropped 3 bases and J dropped 4; count of bases not matched to a gene: 8. The germline CDR1 and CDR2 sequences are SGHVS and FNYEAQ. The CDR3 has 16 residues.

This CDR3 is CASSADSIANYGYTF. The CDR3 bases are TGTGCCAGCAGTGCAGACAGTATAGCTAACTATGGCTACACCTTC. The chain combines TRBV28 with TRBJ1-2, with a weak D call TRBD1 (5 bases). Germline assignment: CDR1 MDHEN and CDR2 SYDVKM. The CDR3 is made up of 15 amino acids. V was pared by 5 bases and J by 0 bases, with 13 bases between.

The rearrangement uses TRBV4-1 and TRBJ2-7; D ambiguous. Germline values: CDR1 MGHRA, CDR2 YSYEKL. The CDR3 consists of 16 residues. V was cut by 1 base and J by 6 bases, with 19 bases left in between. The CDR3 region has the DNA TGCGCCAGCAGCCAAGGGGCTGTACGGCACCTGGGCGAGCAGTACTTC. It specifies CASSQGAVRHLGEQYF.

The V call is TRBV5-6, the J call TRBJ1-2; D unclear. V was trimmed by 4 bases and J by 4 bases, leaving 11 bases between them. CDR1 is SGHDT, CDR2 YYEEEE, per germline. The CDR3 consists of 13 residues. The CDR3 loop is CASSVLDSYGYTF. The CDR3 DNA is TGTGCCAGCAGCGTTCTAGACTCCTATGGCTACACCTTC. Filled out from reference TRBV5-6 and TRBJ1-2, the complete variable domain reads DAGVTQSPTHLIKTRGQQVTLRCSPKSGHDTVSWYQQALGQGPQFIFQYYEEEERQRGNFPDRFSGHQFPNYSSELNVNALLLGDSALYLCASSVLDSYGYTFGSGTRLTVV.

This clone was detected a few times. The chain combines TRBV27 with TRBJ2-1; 8 bases fit TRBD2. Germline V gene lookup returns CDR1 MNHEY and CDR2 SMNVEV (reference sequence). With 7 bases clipped from V and 8 bases from J, the junction kept 7 bases outside the gene matches. The CDR3 extends over 13 amino acids. The CDR3 nucleotides are TGTGCCAGCACAGTAGCGGGGTCAGATGAGCAGTTCTTC. It is translated as CASTVAGSDEQFF.

The chain combines TRBV2 with TRBJ2-7; TRBD2 might be the D (6 bases). The germline V gene has CDR1 SNHLY and CDR2 FYNNEI. V lost 4 bases and J 6 bases, leaving 19 bases between the germline ends. The length of the CDR3 is 15 residues. The CDR3 region is CASSVPGRTSAEQYF. CDR3 sequence (DNA): TGTGCCAGCAGTGTCCCGGGGAGGACATCGGCCGAGCAGTACTTC.

The chain joins TRBV7-2 to TRBJ1-4; 8 nucleotides align to TRBD1. CDR3 size: 13 residues. The ends lost 8 bases at V and 7 bases at J; junction bases unmatched: 6. CDR1 and CDR2 (germline): SGHTA, FQGNSA. In DNA, the CDR3 is TGTGCCAGCTCGCAGGGGGCGCCTGAAAAACTGTTTTTT. Protein product: CASSQGAPEKLFF.

In nucleotides, the CDR3 is TGTGCCAGCAGCTTGGTGGCTAGCTTGAACAAGGCCAAAAACATTCAGTACTTC. Translated: CASSLVASLNKAKNIQYF. The chain has TRBV5-5 and TRBJ2-4; possible D gene TRBD2, 5 bases. The CDR3 has 18 residues. V was pared by 0 bases and J by 1 base, with 17 bases between. Looked up from germline, CDR1 is SGHKS and CDR2 is YYEKEE (reference sequence).

The chain employs TRBV28 and TRBJ1-2, with D unclear. The CDR3 loop spans 14 amino acids. V was clipped by 7 bases and J by 6 bases, with 18 bases between them. Germline CDR1 reads MDHEN; CDR2 reads SYDVKM. The CDR3 region is CASIKRDTRHGYTF. CDR3 DNA: TGTGCCAGCATAAAAAGGGATACGAGGCATGGCTACACCTTC.

V and J are TRBV9 and TRBJ1-2; 10 bases line up with TRBD1. Germline trimming cut 0 bases from V and 5 bases from J; bases unmatched to any gene: 1. The germline V gene encodes CDR1 SGDLS and CDR2 YYNGEE. The CDR3 loop spans 14 amino acids. CDR3 sequence: CASSVAGQGYGYTF. CDR3 sequence (DNA): TGTGCCAGCAGCGTAGCGGGACAGGGGTATGGCTACACCTTC.

The chain employs TRBV5-6 and TRBJ2-7, with D unresolved. Trimming removed 2 bases at V and 3 bases at J, with 12 bases between. Per the germline V gene, CDR1 is SGHDT and CDR2 is YYEEEE. The CDR3 is 14 residues long. The CDR3 spells CASSFALDIYEQYF. The CDR3 DNA sequence: TGTGCCAGCAGCTTCGCCCTAGACATCTACGAGCAGTACTTC. Variable domain in full (rest from reference TRBV5-6 and TRBJ2-7): DAGVTQSPTHLIKTRGQQVTLRCSPKSGHDTVSWYQQALGQGPQFIFQYYEEEERQRGNFPDRFSGHQFPNYSSELNVNALLLGDSALYLCASSFALDIYEQYFGPGTRLTVT.

The chain joins TRBV13 to TRBJ1-1; 12 bases fit TRBD1. CDR1 PRHDT and CDR2 FYEKMQ come from the germline V gene (reference sequence). The CDR3 has 16 residues. The junction had 11 bases not matched to a gene; V was cut back by 5 bases and J by 7 bases. The CDR3 is CASSPPPGQGAYEAFF. The CDR3 DNA sequence: TGTGCCAGCAGCCCGCCTCCGGGACAGGGGGCTTATGAAGCTTTCTTT.

The chain has TRBV2 and TRBJ1-2; 7 positions match TRBD1. The CDR3 extends over 14 amino acids. CDR1 and CDR2 from the germline V gene are SNHLY and FYNNEI. J was trimmed by 4 bases and V by 6 bases; bases with no gene match: 8. The CDR3 region is CASRGGTVGYGYTF. Here the CDR3 DNA reads TGTGCCAGCAGGGGAGGGACAGTAGGCTATGGCTACACCTTC. Filled out from reference TRBV2 and TRBJ1-2, the complete variable domain reads EPEVTQTPSHQVTQMGQEVILRCVPISNHLYFYWYRQILGQKVEFLVSFYNNEISEKSEIFDDQFSVERPDGSNFTLKIRSTKLEDSAMYFCASRGGTVGYGYTFGSGTRLTVV.

V gene TRBV7-2 combines with J gene TRBJ2-2; no clear D. Germline values: CDR1 SGHTA, CDR2 FQGNSA. V was cut by 1 base and J by 5 bases, with 5 bases left in between. The CDR3 length is 13 residues. CDR3 DNA: TGTGCCAGCAGCTTAGAGGGAACCGGGGAGCTGTTTTTT. Protein: CASSLEGTGELFF.

This sequence joins TRBV6-1 and TRBJ1-5; D is uncertain. The CDR3 totals 14 residues. V shed 1 base and J shed 6 bases, with 10 bases lying between them. Germline V gene data show CDR1 as MNHNS and CDR2 as SASEGT. The CDR3 region is CASSEGPASQPQHF. CDR3 DNA sequence: TGTGCCAGCAGTGAAGGCCCTGCAAGTCAGCCCCAGCATTTT.

V and J are TRBV9 and TRBJ1-1; 7 bases agree with TRBD1. V shed 3 bases and J 1 base; nucleotides not matched to a gene: 6. Germline CDR1 reads SGDLS; CDR2 reads YYNGEE. The CDR3 has 15 residues. CDR3 loop: CASSGRQGSNTEAFF. Here the CDR3 DNA reads TGTGCCAGCAGCGGGAGACAGGGATCGAACACTGAAGCTTTCTTT.

This chain joins TRBV4-2 and TRBJ2-1; tentative D call: TRBD2 (6 bases). V was pared by 1 base and J by 3 bases, with 13 bases between. The CDR3 contains 16 residues. Per germline, CDR1 LGHNA and CDR2 YNFKEQ. This chain's CDR3 is CASSQVGDSLYNEQFF. The DNA of the CDR3 is TGTGCCAGCAGCCAAGTTGGGGACTCCCTCTACAATGAGCAGTTCTTC.

The V call is TRBV30, the J call TRBJ2-1; 10 bases align to TRBD2. The J segment lost 13 bases and the V segment lost 0 bases, leaving 6 bases of the junction unmatched. The length of the CDR3 is 13 residues. Looked up from germline, CDR1 is GTSNPN and CDR2 is SVGIG (reference sequence). The CDR3 nucleotides read TGTGCCTGGAGTGTCCAACTAGCGGGGCCACAGTTCTTC. Translating gives CAWSVQLAGPQFF. The whole variable domain, filled in from reference TRBV30 and TRBJ2-1, reads SQTIHQWPATLVQPVGSPLSLECTVEGTSNPNLYWYRQAAGRGLQLLFYSVGIGQISSEVPQNLSASRPQDRQFILSSKKLLLSDSGFYLCAWSVQLAGPQFFGPGTRLTVL.

The rearrangement links TRBV10-3 to TRBJ1-2; the D gene is possibly TRBD1 (6 bases). CDR1 and CDR2 (germline): ENHRY, SYGVKD. The CDR3 runs to 13 residues. Trimming stripped 1 base from V and 5 bases from J, with 8 bases between. The CDR3 spells CAISEYREYGYTF. Here the CDR3 DNA reads TGTGCCATCAGTGAGTACAGGGAGTATGGCTACACCTTC.